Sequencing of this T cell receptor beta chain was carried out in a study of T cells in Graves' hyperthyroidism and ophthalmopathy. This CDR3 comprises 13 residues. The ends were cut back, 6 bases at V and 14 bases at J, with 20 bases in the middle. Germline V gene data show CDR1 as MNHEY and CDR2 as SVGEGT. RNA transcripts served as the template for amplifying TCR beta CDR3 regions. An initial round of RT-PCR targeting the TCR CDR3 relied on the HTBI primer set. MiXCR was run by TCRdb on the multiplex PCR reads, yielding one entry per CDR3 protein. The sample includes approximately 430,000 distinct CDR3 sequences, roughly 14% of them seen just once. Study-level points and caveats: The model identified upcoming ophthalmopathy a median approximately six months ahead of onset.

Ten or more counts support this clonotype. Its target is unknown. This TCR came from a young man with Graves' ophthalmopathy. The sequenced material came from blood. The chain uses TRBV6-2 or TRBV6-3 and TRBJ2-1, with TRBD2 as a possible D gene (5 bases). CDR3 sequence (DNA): TGTGCCAGCAGCTATACTAGGGTAGCTATGGAGTTCTTC. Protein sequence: CASSYTRVAMEFF.